These 29 T cell receptor beta chains came from one sample sequenced in a study of beta chain features in type 1 diabetes. The isolated RNA, all of it, was reverse transcribed, so expressed TCRB transcripts were what got sequenced. The repertoire was sequenced with immunoSEQ multiplex PCR; TCRdb's copy has only in-frame clones and lacks some. Among 900,000 or so clones, 17% were seen once, and the ten largest hold 0.02% to 0.03%. The sample taken for sequencing was naive CD4+ T cells from blood. These receptor sequences come from a woman in her late teens or twenties in good health.

The rearrangement joins TRBV18 to TRBJ2-3; D call uncertain. The CDR3 runs 15 residues. Germline V lookup: CDR1 KGHSH, CDR2 LQKENI. With 8 bases removed from V and 0 bases from J, the gap between germline ends came to 15 bases. The CDR3 loop is CASRLAPLSTDTQYF. The CDR3 nucleotides read TGTGCCAGCCGACTGGCTCCCCTCAGCACAGATACGCAGTATTTT.

This chain joins TRBV6-5 and TRBJ1-2, with a weak D call TRBD1 (5 bases). CDR3 length: 14 residues. In germline, CDR1 is MNHEY, CDR2 SVGAGI. The V end was cut by 0 bases, the J end by 4 bases, with 9 bases between. The CDR3 bases are TGTGCCAGCAGTTACTCGGGGGAGATCTATGGCTACACCTTC. Protein sequence: CASSYSGEIYGYTF.

This clone has more than one count but fewer than ten. The same CDR3 is also encoded by other DNA sequences in this sample. The V call is TRBV7-2, the J call TRBJ2-3; 14 nucleotides line up with TRBD2. CDR3 length: 17 residues. Germline CDR1 and CDR2: SGHTA and FQGNSA. V dropped 0 bases and J dropped 6; count of bases not matched to a gene: 5. The CDR3: CASSLAPGLAGADTQYF. CDR3 sequence (DNA): TGTGCCAGCAGCTTAGCACCGGGACTAGCGGGAGCTGATACGCAGTATTTT. Filled out from reference TRBV7-2 and TRBJ2-3, the complete variable domain reads GAGVSQSPSNKVTEKGKDVELRCDPISGHTALYWYRQSLGQGLEFLIYFQGNSAPDKSGLPSDRFSAERTGGSVSTLTIQRTQQEDSAVYLCASSLAPGLAGADTQYFGPGTRLTVL.

This clone was counted a few times. The CDR3 nucleotides read TGTGCCAGCAGCTTGCACAGAAACGAGCAGTACTTC. Its protein product is CASSLHRNEQYF. V usage is TRBV11-2 and J usage is TRBJ2-7; D not resolved. This CDR3 comprises 12 residues. V was cut by 3 bases and J by 5 bases, with 8 bases left in between. Germline CDR1 SGHAT, CDR2 FQNNGV.

The chain has TRBV5-1 and TRBJ2-1; possibly TRBD2 for D (5 bases). Between the trimmed V and J ends, which lost 4 bases and 4 bases, there was a span of 15 bases. Germline V CDR1 and CDR2: SGHRS, YFSETQ. The CDR3 runs to 15 residues. In DNA form, the CDR3 reads TGCGCCAGCAGCGGGAGCGGAACACTATACAATGAGCAGTTCTTC. Translated: CASSGSGTLYNEQFF.

V usage is TRBV6-6 and J usage is TRBJ2-1, with D maybe TRBD1 (5 bases). The germline V gene encodes CDR1 MNHNY and CDR2 SVGAGI (reference sequence). The CDR3 is 16 residues long. Deletions cut 6 bases from V and 1 base from J, with 16 bases between. Here the CDR3 reads CASRQQVGMSYNEQFF. Here the CDR3 DNA reads TGTGCCAGCAGACAACAGGTCGGAATGTCCTACAATGAGCAGTTCTTC.

The chain couples TRBV7-6 to TRBJ2-5; TRBD2 matches 9 bases. CDR3 size: 14 residues. In germline, CDR1 is SGHVS, CDR2 FNYEAQ. With V trimmed by 3 bases and J by 4 bases, 3 bases remained unmatched. This CDR3 reads CASSFKLAGETQYF. The CDR3 DNA follows: TGTGCCAGCAGCTTCAAACTAGCGGGAGAGACCCAGTACTTC.

As to this clone: This sample also contains other DNA sequences that code for the same CDR3. V gene TRBV18 combines with J gene TRBJ2-7; 10 nucleotides align to TRBD1. Germline values: CDR1 KGHSH, CDR2 LQKENI. V lost 3 bases and J lost 6; bases outside the gene matches: 2. This CDR3 is 13 amino acids long. CDR3 region: CASSPGQGGEQYF. CDR3 coding DNA: TGTGCCAGCTCACCCGGACAGGGGGGCGAGCAGTACTTC.

This clone was observed a few times. V usage is TRBV6-5 and J usage is TRBJ2-5, with D perhaps being TRBD1 or TRBD2 (5 bases each). Germline CDR1 and CDR2: MNHEY and SVGAGI. V lost 6 bases, J lost 0 bases, and 14 bases lay in between. This CDR3 comprises 15 residues. CDR3 DNA sequence: TGTGCCAGCAGCCTGAGAGGGGTATACCAAGAGACCCAGTACTTC. Protein: CASSLRGVYQETQYF.

This clone was seen a single time. CDR3 amino acids: CASSLLAGGSGANVLTF. The DNA for the CDR3 is TGCGCCAGCAGTCTACTAGCGGGAGGGTCCGGGGCCAACGTCCTGACTTTC. This chain connects TRBV4-1 to TRBJ2-6, with 13 bases that match TRBD2. The CDR3 runs 17 residues. Germline V lookup: CDR1 MGHRA, CDR2 YSYEKL. Trimming at V came to 6 bases and at J to 4 bases, leaving 6 bases not matched to a gene.

The chain couples TRBV6-6 to TRBJ2-1; D unclear. This CDR3 is 15 amino acids long. Trimming cost V 5 bases and J 0 bases, with 11 bases left between them. The germline V gene encodes CDR1 MNHNY and CDR2 SVGAGI (reference sequence). As DNA, the CDR3 is TGTGCCAGCAGTCCCCAAGGCAGCTCCTACAATGAGCAGTTCTTC. Encoded protein: CASSPQGSSYNEQFF.

There are a few counts of this clone. V is TRBV5-6 and J is TRBJ2-4, with D unclear. This CDR3 has 13 residues. V lost 3 bases and J 9 bases, leaving 13 bases between the germline ends. Looked up from germline, CDR1 is SGHDT and CDR2 is YYEEEE. The CDR3 loop is CASSSRRPGIQYF. CDR3 sequence (DNA): TGTGCCAGCAGCTCTCGTCGTCCGGGCATTCAGTACTTC.

This clone showed up just a few times. The chain couples TRBV29-1 to TRBJ2-1; D is possibly TRBD1 or TRBD2 (5 bases each). The germline CDR1 and CDR2 sequences are SQVTM and ANQGSEA. The CDR3 spans 13 residues. V dropped 5 bases and J dropped 8 bases, with 16 bases sitting between them. In DNA form, the CDR3 reads TGCAGCGTTTTCATGGGGGTGAGCGATGAGCAGTTCTTC. Protein product: CSVFMGVSDEQFF.

The J gene is TRBJ2-3, the V gene TRBV9; 9 bases line up with TRBD1. Germline loops: CDR1 SGDLS, CDR2 YYNGEE. The V segment lost 9 bases and the J segment 2 bases; nucleotides outside the gene matches: 4. CDR3 length: 13 residues. DNA of the CDR3: TGTGCCACCGGGACAGGGCCCACAGATACGCAGTATTTT. Amino acids: CATGTGPTDTQYF. Variable domain in full (rest from reference TRBV9 and TRBJ2-3): DSGVTQTPKHLITATGQRVTLRCSPRSGDLSVYWYQQSLDQGLQFLIQYYNGEERAKGNILERFSAQQFPDLHSELNLSSLELGDSALYFCATGTGPTDTQYFGPGTRLTVL.

This clone appeared a few times. The chain is built from TRBV5-6 and TRBJ1-1; 9 bases are shared with TRBD1. V shed 1 base and J 4 bases; nucleotides not matched to a gene: 14. This CDR3 region has 18 residues. CDR1 SGHDT and CDR2 YYEEEE come from the germline V gene. CDR3 region: CASSLRPGQGRGGTEAFF. The CDR3 coding sequence is TGTGCCAGCAGCTTGCGTCCGGGACAGGGAAGAGGTGGCACTGAAGCTTTCTTT. The variable domain in full, with the rest retrieved from reference TRBV5-6 and TRBJ1-1, is DAGVTQSPTHLIKTRGQQVTLRCSPKSGHDTVSWYQQALGQGPQFIFQYYEEEERQRGNFPDRFSGHQFPNYSSELNVNALLLGDSALYLCASSLRPGQGRGGTEAFFGQGTRLTVV.

V gene TRBV27 combines with J gene TRBJ2-1; the D gene is possibly TRBD2 (5 bases). From germline, CDR1 is MNHEY and CDR2 SMNVEV (reference sequence). Between the trimmed V and J ends, which lost 2 bases and 8 bases, there was a span of 13 bases. This CDR3 has 14 amino acids. Here the CDR3 DNA reads TGTGCCAGCAGTTTAAGTGGGAGTCGCGATGAGCAGTTCTTC. This encodes CASSLSGSRDEQFF.

The chain couples TRBV4-2 to TRBJ2-7; D gene unclear. This CDR3 is built from 15 residues. CDR1 LGHNA and CDR2 YNFKEQ come from the germline V gene. Between the trimmed V and J ends, which lost 1 base and 2 bases, there was a span of 12 bases. This chain's CDR3 is CASSQGPESPYEQYF. The CDR3 DNA reads TGTGCCAGCAGCCAAGGGCCGGAGTCTCCCTACGAGCAGTACTTC.

The rearrangement uses TRBV7-2 and TRBJ2-1; 7 positions match TRBD2. The trim removed 1 base at V and 9 bases at J, leaving 9 bases unmatched. CDR3 length equals 15 residues. Germline CDR1 is SGHTA and CDR2 is FQGNSA. The CDR3 DNA follows: TGTGCCAGCAGCTTAGAGGTATGGGCGGGAGCTGAGCAGTTCTTC. Residues: CASSLEVWAGAEQFF.

This clone was found once. The rearrangement joins TRBV18 to TRBJ2-1; TRBD1 is a possible D gene (5 bases). Germline-derived CDR1 and CDR2 are KGHSH and LQKENI. The CDR3 contains 14 residues. The V gene lost 3 bases and the J gene lost 4 bases, with 10 bases spanning the gap. DNA for the CDR3: TGTGCCAGCTCACCCGGACACTCGTACAATGAGCAGTTCTTC. Translated: CASSPGHSYNEQFF.

This clone has a handful of counts. This chain uses TRBV23-1 with TRBJ2-7; TRBD2 agrees at 9 bases. TRBV23-1 is assigned to the ORF class and has an uncertain function. The CDR3 extends over 17 amino acids. The V segment lost 0 bases and the J segment 3 bases; nucleotides outside the gene matches: 9. This chain's CDR3 is CASSQSWGASGNYEQYF. CDR3 nucleotide sequence: TGCGCCAGCAGTCAATCGTGGGGGGCTAGCGGGAACTACGAGCAGTACTTC.

The chain is built from TRBV4-1 and TRBJ1-2; TRBD1 aligns across 7 bases. CDR3 length equals 15 residues. CDR1 is MGHRA, CDR2 YSYEKL, per germline. The junction had 12 bases not matched to a gene; V was cut back by 4 bases and J by 7 bases. CDR3: CASSRTDREGRGYTF. CDR3 nucleotide sequence: TGCGCCAGCAGCCGTACCGACAGGGAAGGTCGTGGCTACACCTTC.

V gene TRBV6-6 combines with J gene TRBJ2-1; D gene ambiguous. V was cut by 8 bases and J by 10 bases, with 12 bases left in between. CDR3 size: 11 residues. Germline CDR1 MNHNY, CDR2 SVGAGI (reference sequence). Here the CDR3 DNA reads TGTGCCAGCGGGGTGGCTCAGGAGCAGTTCTTC. Encoded protein: CASGVAQEQFF.

The V and J genes are TRBV7-2 and TRBJ2-7; D unresolved. From germline, CDR1 is SGHTA and CDR2 FQGNSA. Trimming removed 1 base from V and 2 bases from J, with 9 bases in between. This CDR3 comprises 14 residues. For the CDR3, the DNA is TGTGCCAGCAGCTTAGGGGTACGTACCTACGAGCAGTACTTC. Its translation: CASSLGVRTYEQYF. Complete variable domain (other parts from reference TRBV7-2 and TRBJ2-7): GAGVSQSPSNKVTEKGKDVELRCDPISGHTALYWYRQSLGQGLEFLIYFQGNSAPDKSGLPSDRFSAERTGGSVSTLTIQRTQQEDSAVYLCASSLGVRTYEQYFGPGTRLTVT.

The V call is TRBV23-1, the J call TRBJ2-3, with 9 bases aligning to TRBD1. TRBV23-1 is sorted into the ORF group, with uncertain function. This CDR3 is built from 18 residues. The J segment lost 1 base and the V segment lost 1 base, leaving 9 bases of the junction unmatched. CDR3 residues: CASSQWGGRDRGTDTQYF. In DNA, the CDR3 is TGCGCCAGCAGTCAATGGGGGGGCCGGGACAGGGGCACAGATACGCAGTATTTT.

V usage is TRBV28 and J usage is TRBJ2-1; 8 bases line up with TRBD2. In germline, CDR1 is MDHEN, CDR2 SYDVKM. Losses at the gene ends were 6 bases for V and 6 bases for J; bases not matched to a gene: 13. This CDR3 contains 16 residues. The CDR3 sequence is CASSPFGAGGVNEQFF. CDR3 in DNA: TGTGCCAGCAGCCCCTTCGGGGCGGGAGGAGTCAATGAGCAGTTCTTC.

The chain employs TRBV28 and TRBJ1-5, with unresolved D. The V end was cut by 3 bases, the J end by 6 bases, with 6 bases between. The CDR3 is 12 residues long. Germline loops: CDR1 MDHEN, CDR2 SYDVKM. DNA for the CDR3: TGTGCCAGCAGTTTTAGGAGTCAGCCCCAGCATTTT. Its translation is CASSFRSQPQHF.

Points on this clone: This CDR3 is also generated by other DNA sequences in the sample. The chain couples TRBV28 to TRBJ2-7; TRBD1 might be the D (6 bases). The CDR3 is 13 residues long. V shed 4 bases and J shed 1 base, with 8 bases lying between them. The germline gives CDR1 MDHEN, CDR2 SYDVKM. The CDR3 loop is CASSSGQSYEQYF. In DNA form, the CDR3 reads TGTGCCAGCAGTTCAGGACAGTCCTACGAGCAGTACTTC.

This clone was counted a few times. The V and J genes are TRBV25-1 and TRBJ2-1; 7 bases are a match to TRBD1. With 3 bases clipped from V and 2 bases from J, the junction kept 7 bases outside the gene matches. The CDR3 spans 16 residues. In germline, CDR1 is MGHDK, CDR2 SYGVNS. CDR3 in amino acids: CASSESRQGPYNEQFF. The CDR3 nucleotides read TGTGCCAGCAGTGAGTCGAGACAGGGCCCCTACAATGAGCAGTTCTTC.

This chain links TRBV2 with TRBJ1-3; TRBD1 aligns across 10 bases. V was pared by 6 bases and J by 3 bases, with 5 bases of the junction left unmatched. The CDR3 extends over 15 amino acids. The germline V gene has CDR1 SNHLY and CDR2 FYNNEI. CDR3 sequence reads: CASRMGQGFGNTIYF. DNA for the CDR3: TGTGCCAGCAGGATGGGACAGGGGTTTGGAAACACCATATATTTT.